This T cell receptor beta chain stems from a study of T cells in Graves' hyperthyroidism and ophthalmopathy. Amplification yielded TCR beta CDR3 regions, with RNA transcripts as the source. Researchers ran a first-round RT-PCR on the TCR CDR3 using the HTBI primer set. TCRdb recomputed calls from the multiplex PCR reads with MiXCR, one row per CDR3 protein. The sample contains some 570,000 distinct CDR3 sequences, 12% to 15% of which appear only once. CDR1 and CDR2 from the germline V gene are DFQATT and SNEGSKA (reference sequence). V was clipped by 3 bases and J by 0 bases; unmatched bases: 10. This CDR3 has 18 amino acids.

The chain carries TRBV20-1 and TRBJ2-6, with 8 bases aligning to TRBD1. The source is a woman aged 18-35 years with Graves' ophthalmopathy. The specimen was blood. In DNA, the CDR3 is TGCAGTGCTAGGGTTACCGGGACAGGAGTCTCTGGGGCCAACGTCCTGACTTTC. Translated, it gives CSARVTGTGVSGANVLTF.